Listed here is a single T cell receptor (beta chain). This record comes from a study of control samples from healthy donors and cancer patients. TCRdb keeps only in-frame clones here, not all; method: immunoSEQ multiplex PCR. The sample holds about 160,000 clones, 80% to 95% seen once. The CDR3 has 15 amino acids. CDR1 is SGHTA and CDR2 is FQGNSA in the germline V gene. V dropped 1 base and J dropped 9; count of bases not matched to a gene: 9. This chain links TRBV7-2 with TRBJ1-5, with 7 bases aligning to TRBD1. What was sequenced was blood. The receptor was derived from a man aged 18 to 29 in good health. CDR3 bases: TGTGCCAGCAGCTTAGTCGCAGGGGGAGGTCGGCCCCAGCATTTT. Its translation is CASSLVAGGGRPQHF. Full variable domain (remainder filled in from reference TRBV7-2 and TRBJ1-5): GAGVSQSPSNKVTEKGKDVELRCDPISGHTALYWYRQSLGQGLEFLIYFQGNSAPDKSGLPSDRFSAERTGGSVSTLTIQRTQQEDSAVYLCASSLVAGGGRPQHFGDGTRLSIL.